What follows describes a single T cell receptor beta chain. What antigen it recognizes has not been identified. No clone much larger than this one lies a single base away; base qualities are absent. V is pruned by 4 bases and J by 5 bases, leaving 2 bases of the junction without a gene match. Taken from cysteine to phenylalanine, the CDR3 has 14 residues. Of all the DNA, just the CDR3 is kept, 42 bases in frame from base 1. CDR1 MNHEY and CDR2 SVGEGT were looked up in the germline V gene. TCRbeta CDR3 regions were amplified from genomic DNA by means of the immunoSEQ Assay, a bias-controlled multiplex PCR. For the original study's pipeline: The number of nucleated cells in each sample was estimated from the amplification of reference gene primers within the assay. To quantify the absolute abundance of each unique TCRbeta CDR3 rearrangement, sequence reads were collapsed and filtered. For each sample, productive Simpson clonality was calculated as the square root of Simpson's diversity index across productive rearrangements. This immuneACCESS table, as held by TCRdb, lists in-frame sequences with V and J called but not all clones. Of the missing ones, under half trace to an unresolved V gene in checked studies; the others have no known cause. That table supplies the V and J calls and clone size; D and trimming were determined from the DNA. In all, the sample holds around 250,000 clones, and roughly four fifths of those were seen once. The top ten constitute roughly 3.4% of the sample.

This record belongs to a study of blood T cell repertoires in COVID-19 (dated by TCRdb to 2020 to 2021). Context from the whole study: Samples from collaborators originated in the United States, Italy and Spain and spanned both the acute and convalescent phases of COVID-19. The material from the prospective study consisted of cDNA or gDNA derived from T cells, B-cell-depleted T cells, or PBMCs. The samples were drawn from two sources: the first 160 participants of the ongoing ImmuneRACE study, and 1,254 subjects contributed by 6 global collaborators. The sample metadata nearly always contained a de-identified subject ID, COVID-19 status, age in years and sex. The repertoires were made available in a free public database intended to serve as a resource for research on the immune response to SARS-CoV-2. Where available, HLA class I and class II types were obtained from metadata supplied by the sample provider rather than from assay-based typing. The dataset comprised deeply sampled blood TCRbeta repertoires from subjects exposed to, actively infected with, or recovered from COVID-19.

The paper as a whole reports these results and caveats: The quantity of clinical and demographic metadata differed by source and by participant and was supplied without curation.

Collaborating institutions collected whole blood in K2EDTA tubes following their own protocols. Collaborator samples were shipped for TCRbeta analysis as frozen whole blood, isolated PBMCs, or DNA extracted from either sample type. This sequence uses TRBV6-2 or TRBV6-3 and TRBJ2-2; TRBD1 aligns with 9 central bases. Sequencing input: peripheral blood. This clonotype was sampled from a woman in her late teens or twenties with acute or convalescent COVID-19. The nucleotides are TGTGCCAGCAGTTGGGACAGGGAAACCGGGGAGCTGTTTTTT. This encodes CASSWDRETGELFF.